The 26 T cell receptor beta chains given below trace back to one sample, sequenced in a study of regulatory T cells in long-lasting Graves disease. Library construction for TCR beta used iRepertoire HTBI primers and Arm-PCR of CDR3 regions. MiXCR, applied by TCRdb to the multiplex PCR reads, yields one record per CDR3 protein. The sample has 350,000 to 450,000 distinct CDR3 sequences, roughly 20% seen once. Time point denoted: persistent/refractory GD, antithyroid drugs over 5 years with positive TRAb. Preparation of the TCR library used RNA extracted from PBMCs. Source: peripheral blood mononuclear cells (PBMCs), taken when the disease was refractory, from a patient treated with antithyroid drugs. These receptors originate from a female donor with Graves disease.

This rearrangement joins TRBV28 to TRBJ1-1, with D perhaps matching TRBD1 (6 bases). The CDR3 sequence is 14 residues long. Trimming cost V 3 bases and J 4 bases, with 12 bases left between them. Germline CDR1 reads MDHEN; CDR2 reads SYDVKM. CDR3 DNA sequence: TGTGCCAGCAGTTTTCGCCAGGGGTTCACTGAAGCTTTCTTT. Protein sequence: CASSFRQGFTEAFF.

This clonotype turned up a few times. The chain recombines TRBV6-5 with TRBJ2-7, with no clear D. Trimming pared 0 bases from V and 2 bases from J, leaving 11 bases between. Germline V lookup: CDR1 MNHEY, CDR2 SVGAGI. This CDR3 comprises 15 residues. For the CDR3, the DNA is TGTGCCAGCAGTTACTCTACAGACCCGGCCTACGAGCAGTACTTC. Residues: CASSYSTDPAYEQYF.

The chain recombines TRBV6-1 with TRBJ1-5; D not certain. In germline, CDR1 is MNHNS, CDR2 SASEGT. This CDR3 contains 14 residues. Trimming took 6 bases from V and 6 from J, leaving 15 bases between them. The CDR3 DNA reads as TGTGCCAGCAGATTGAGGGCGACGGGTCAGCCCCAGCATTTT. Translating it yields CASRLRATGQPQHF.

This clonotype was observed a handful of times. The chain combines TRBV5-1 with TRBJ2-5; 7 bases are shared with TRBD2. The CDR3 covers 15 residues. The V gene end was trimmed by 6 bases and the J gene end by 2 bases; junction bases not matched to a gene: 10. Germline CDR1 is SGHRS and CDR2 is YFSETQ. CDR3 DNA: TGCGCCAGCATTCCCACGGGAGGAAGGCAAGAGACCCAGTACTTC. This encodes CASIPTGGRQETQYF.

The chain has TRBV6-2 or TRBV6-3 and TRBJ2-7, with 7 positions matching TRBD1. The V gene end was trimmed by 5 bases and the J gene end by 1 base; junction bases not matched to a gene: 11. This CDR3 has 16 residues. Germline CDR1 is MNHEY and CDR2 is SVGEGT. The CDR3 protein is CASSNSAGTVSYEQYF. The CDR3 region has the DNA TGTGCCAGCAGTAATTCGGCCGGGACAGTATCCTACGAGCAGTACTTC.

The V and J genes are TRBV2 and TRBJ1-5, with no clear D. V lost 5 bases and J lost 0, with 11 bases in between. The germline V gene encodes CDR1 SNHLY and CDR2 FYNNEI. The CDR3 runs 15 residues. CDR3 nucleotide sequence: TGTGCCAGCAGTAACGAGGCCTATAGCAATCAGCCCCAGCATTTT. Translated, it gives CASSNEAYSNQPQHF.

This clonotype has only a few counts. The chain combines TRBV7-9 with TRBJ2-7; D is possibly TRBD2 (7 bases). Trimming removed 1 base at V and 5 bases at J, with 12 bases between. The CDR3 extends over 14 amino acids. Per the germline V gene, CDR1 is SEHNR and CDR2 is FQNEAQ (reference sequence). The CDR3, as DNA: TGTGCCAGCAGCTTAGAAAGGGGGGGAGACGAGCAGTACTTC. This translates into CASSLERGGDEQYF.

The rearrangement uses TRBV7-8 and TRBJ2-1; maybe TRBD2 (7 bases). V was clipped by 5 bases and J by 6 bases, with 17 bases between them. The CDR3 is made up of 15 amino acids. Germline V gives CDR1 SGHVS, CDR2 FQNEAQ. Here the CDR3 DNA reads TGTGCCAGCAGCCAGGGGAGGGCCGGTAGCAATGAGCAGTTCTTC. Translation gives CASSQGRAGSNEQFF.

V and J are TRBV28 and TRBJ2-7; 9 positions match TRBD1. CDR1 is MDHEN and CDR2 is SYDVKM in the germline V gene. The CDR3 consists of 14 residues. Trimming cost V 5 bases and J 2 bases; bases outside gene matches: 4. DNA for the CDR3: TGTGCCAGCAGTGGGACAGGGCTAGCCTACGAGCAGTACTTC. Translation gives CASSGTGLAYEQYF.

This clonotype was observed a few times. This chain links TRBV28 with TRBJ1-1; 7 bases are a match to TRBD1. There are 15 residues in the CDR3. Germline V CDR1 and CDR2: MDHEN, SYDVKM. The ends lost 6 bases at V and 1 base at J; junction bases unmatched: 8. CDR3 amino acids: CASRLGGTANTEAFF. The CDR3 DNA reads TGTGCCAGCAGGTTAGGTGGGACAGCGAACACTGAAGCTTTCTTT.

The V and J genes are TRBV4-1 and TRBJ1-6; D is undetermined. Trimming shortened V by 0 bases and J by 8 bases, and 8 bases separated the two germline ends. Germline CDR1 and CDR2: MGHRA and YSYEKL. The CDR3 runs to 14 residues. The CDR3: CASSQDPPDSPLHF. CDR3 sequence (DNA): TGCGCCAGCAGCCAAGATCCCCCGGATTCACCCCTCCACTTT.

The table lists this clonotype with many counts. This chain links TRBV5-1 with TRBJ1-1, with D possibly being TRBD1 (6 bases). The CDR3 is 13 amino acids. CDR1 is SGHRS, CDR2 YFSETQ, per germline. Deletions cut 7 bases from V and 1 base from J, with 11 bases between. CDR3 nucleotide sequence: TGCGCCAGCCTAGGACAGTCGAACACTGAAGCTTTCTTT. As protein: CASLGQSNTEAFF.

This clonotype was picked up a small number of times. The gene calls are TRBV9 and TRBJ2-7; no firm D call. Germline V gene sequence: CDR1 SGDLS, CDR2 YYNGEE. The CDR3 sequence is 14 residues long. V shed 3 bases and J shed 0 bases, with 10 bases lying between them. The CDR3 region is CASSAVAGSYEQYF. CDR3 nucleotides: TGTGCCAGCAGCGCCGTCGCCGGCTCCTACGAGCAGTACTTC. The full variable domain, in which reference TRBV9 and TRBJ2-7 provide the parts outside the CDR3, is DSGVTQTPKHLITATGQRVTLRCSPRSGDLSVYWYQQSLDQGLQFLIQYYNGEERAKGNILERFSAQQFPDLHSELNLSSLELGDSALYFCASSAVAGSYEQYFGPGTRLTVT.

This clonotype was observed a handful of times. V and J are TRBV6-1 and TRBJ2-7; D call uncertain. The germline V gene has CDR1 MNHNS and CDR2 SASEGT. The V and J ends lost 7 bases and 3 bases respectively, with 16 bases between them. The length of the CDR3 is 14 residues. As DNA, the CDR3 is TGTGCCAGCATGGATTTCCGGCCCCTCTACGAGCAGTACTTC. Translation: CASMDFRPLYEQYF.

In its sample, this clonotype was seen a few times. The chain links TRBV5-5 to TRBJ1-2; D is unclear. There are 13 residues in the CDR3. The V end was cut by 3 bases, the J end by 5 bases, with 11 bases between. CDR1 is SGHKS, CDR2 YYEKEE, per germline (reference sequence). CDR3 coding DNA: TGTGCCAGCAGCTGGTCGGGCCTTTATGGCTACACCTTC. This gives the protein CASSWSGLYGYTF.

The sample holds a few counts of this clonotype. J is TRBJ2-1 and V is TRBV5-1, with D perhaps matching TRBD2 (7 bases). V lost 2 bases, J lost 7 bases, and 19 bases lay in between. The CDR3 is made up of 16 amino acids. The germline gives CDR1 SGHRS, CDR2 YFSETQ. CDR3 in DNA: TGCGCCAGCAGCTTTTTTGGGACCGAGGGGGGGAATGAGCAGTTCTTC. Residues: CASSFFGTEGGNEQFF.

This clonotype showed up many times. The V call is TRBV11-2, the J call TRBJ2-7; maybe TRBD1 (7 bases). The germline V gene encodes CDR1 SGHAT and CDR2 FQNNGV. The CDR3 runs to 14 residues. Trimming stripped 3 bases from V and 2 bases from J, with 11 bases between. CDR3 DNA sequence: TGTGCCAGCAGCTTGGACAGGACTACCTACGAGCAGTACTTC. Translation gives CASSLDRTTYEQYF.

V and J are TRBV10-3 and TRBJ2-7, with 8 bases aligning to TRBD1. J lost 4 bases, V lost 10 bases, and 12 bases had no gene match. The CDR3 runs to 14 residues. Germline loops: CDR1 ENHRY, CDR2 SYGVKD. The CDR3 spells CATRAGQGNYEQYF. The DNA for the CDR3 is TGTGCCACCCGGGCCGGACAGGGAAATTACGAGCAGTACTTC.

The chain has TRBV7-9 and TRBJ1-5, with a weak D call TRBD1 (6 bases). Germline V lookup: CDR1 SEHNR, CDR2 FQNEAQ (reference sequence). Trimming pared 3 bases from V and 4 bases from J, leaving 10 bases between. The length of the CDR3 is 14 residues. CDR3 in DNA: TGTGCCAGCAGCTTGGGACACGTAAATCAGCCCCAGCATTTT. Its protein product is CASSLGHVNQPQHF.

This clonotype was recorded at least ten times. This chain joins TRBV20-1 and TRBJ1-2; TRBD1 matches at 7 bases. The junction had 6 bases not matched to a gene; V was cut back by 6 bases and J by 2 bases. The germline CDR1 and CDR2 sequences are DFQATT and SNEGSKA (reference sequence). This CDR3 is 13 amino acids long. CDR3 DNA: TGCAGTGCCGCCGGGACAGAAAACTATGGCTACACCTTC. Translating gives CSAAGTENYGYTF.

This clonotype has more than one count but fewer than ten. The CDR3 spells CASSLGTGGLYSNQPQHF. DNA of the CDR3: TGTGCCAGCAGCTTAGGCACAGGGGGACTATATAGCAATCAGCCCCAGCATTTT. The J gene is TRBJ1-5, the V gene TRBV7-8, with TRBD1 matching 8 bases. The V and J ends lost 1 base and 0 bases, in that order; junction bases with no gene match: 8. The CDR3 extends over 18 amino acids. CDR1 and CDR2 (germline): SGHVS, FQNEAQ.

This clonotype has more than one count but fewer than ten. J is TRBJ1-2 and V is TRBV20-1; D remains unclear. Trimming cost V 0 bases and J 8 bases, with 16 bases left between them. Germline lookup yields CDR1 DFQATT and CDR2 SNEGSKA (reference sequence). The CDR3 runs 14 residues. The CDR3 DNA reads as TGCAGTGCTAGAGATGTAACACCATCTTTCGGCTACACCTTC. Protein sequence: CSARDVTPSFGYTF.

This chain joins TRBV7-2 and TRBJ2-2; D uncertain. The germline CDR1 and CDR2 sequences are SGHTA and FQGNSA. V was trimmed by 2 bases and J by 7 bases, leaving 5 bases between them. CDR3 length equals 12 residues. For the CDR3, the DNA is TGTGCCAGCAGCTTAAGGGTCGGGGAGCTGTTTTTT. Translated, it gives CASSLRVGELFF.

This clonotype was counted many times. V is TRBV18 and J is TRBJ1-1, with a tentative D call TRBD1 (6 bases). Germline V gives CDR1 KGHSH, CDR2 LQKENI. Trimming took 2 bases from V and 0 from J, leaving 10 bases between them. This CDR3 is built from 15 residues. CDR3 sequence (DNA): TGTGCCAGCTCACCAGGGGGCAAAATGAACACTGAAGCTTTCTTT. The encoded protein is CASSPGGKMNTEAFF.

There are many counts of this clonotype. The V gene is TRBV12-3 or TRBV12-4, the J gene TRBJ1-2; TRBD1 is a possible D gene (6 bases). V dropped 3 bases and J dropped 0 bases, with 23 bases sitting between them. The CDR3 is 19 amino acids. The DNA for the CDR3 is TGTGCCAGCAGTTTTAGGGGCCTCCCGGGGGCAGAGTCTAACTATGGCTACACCTTC. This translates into CASSFRGLPGAESNYGYTF.

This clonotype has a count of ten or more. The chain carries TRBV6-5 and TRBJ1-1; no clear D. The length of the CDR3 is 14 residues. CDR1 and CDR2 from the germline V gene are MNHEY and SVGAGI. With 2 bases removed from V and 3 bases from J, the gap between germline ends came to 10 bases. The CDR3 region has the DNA TGTGCCAGCAGTTACCAGGTCTTGGACACTGAAGCTTTCTTT. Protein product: CASSYQVLDTEAFF.